This T cell receptor beta chain was documented in a study of vaccination effects on CD4 cells after COVID-19. Findings and caveats of the study: No early post-infection timepoints were available in the study, which also included few convalescent patients.

The trim removed 6 bases at V and 0 bases at J, leaving 4 bases unmatched. Germline V gene data show CDR1 as LGHNT and CDR2 as FRNRAP. CDR3 length equals 14 residues. The repertoire was sequenced with immunoSEQ multiplex PCR; TCRdb's copy has only in-frame clones and lacks some. The sample contains 65,000 or so clones, approximately 76% of which appear only once. Viral peptide pools were used in the ViraFEST assay to expand antigen-specific CD4+ T cells, and sequencing came afterward. Having been cultured for under twelve days, the cells underwent CD4+ T cell isolation. Among the vaccine recipients, none had a prior SARS-CoV-2 infection, and nucleocapsid antibodies were negative. Every well housed two million PBMC, which grew in culture alongside around 10 IU/ml IL-2 and 8.5 to 10 ug/ml peptides. Cultures received IL-2 medium that replaced half the medium on days 3 and 7. With regard to this clone: Its antigen is undetermined.

This TCR was sampled from a human donor who received a COVID-19 vaccine. This chain joins TRBV12-5 and TRBJ1-1; 7 positions match TRBD1. This specimen was CD4+ T cells from PBMCs cultured with HCoV-NL63 spike peptides, taken before COVID-19 vaccination. CDR3 residues: CASGSDRVNTEAFF. The CDR3 coding sequence is TGTGCTAGTGGCTCAGACAGGGTGAACACTGAAGCTTTCTTT.